This TCR beta chain was profiled in a study of T cell changes during pregnancy in multiple sclerosis. Clones were sequenced by immunoSEQ multiplex PCR, and TCRdb holds only the in-frame ones, with some missing. The sample holds tens of thousands of clones, 89% seen once. From germline, CDR1 is SGHAT and CDR2 FQNNGV. V lost 5 bases and J 2 bases, leaving 6 bases between the germline ends. CDR3 length: 12 amino acids. Specimen: CD4+ T cells from peripheral blood mononuclear cells, collected in the first trimester of pregnancy. The receptor's source is a female donor with multiple sclerosis, enrolled in a pregnancy study. The genes are TRBV11-2 and TRBJ2-5; weak D call: TRBD2 (5 bases). The CDR3 DNA follows: TGTGCCAGCAGCACTAGTCAAGAGACCCAGTACTTC. Protein product: CASSTSQETQYF.